This is a list of T cell receptor beta chains from one sample in a study of cytomegalovirus exposure and HLA in healthy donors. Measured with immunoSEQ multiplex PCR; TCRdb has only the in-frame clones, and not every one. Altogether around 94,000 clones are present, 78% being singletons, with the ten largest covering 4.4%. Sequencing used PBMCs. Source of these receptors: a male donor in good health and CMV-seropositive. Both conserved end residues are part of each CDR3. A D gene is named only where the DNA matches it firmly. The size of a clone is reported for some rows only, either as once, few or many, or as a class for expanded clones.

TRBJ2-3	TRBV4-1	TRBD2	few	CASSQVGTSPGGDTQYF	TGCGCCAGCAGCCAAGTGGGGACTAGCCCCGGGGGGGATACGCAGTATTTT
TRBJ2-1	TRBV14	TRBD2	.	CASSPYSGGGGEQFF	TGTGCCAGCAGCCCGTATTCCGGCGGGGGGGGTGAGCAGTTCTTC
TRBJ2-1	TRBV28	.	.	CASSLQNYNEQFF	TGTGCCAGCAGCTTACAGAACTACAATGAGCAGTTCTTC
TRBJ2-3	TRBV5-8	TRBD1	.	CASSGHGRGMDTQYF	TGTGCCAGCAGCGGGCACGGCAGGGGGATGGATACGCAGTATTTT
TRBJ1-5	TRBV2	TRBD1	.	CASSENPGGASPQHF	TGTGCCAGCAGTGAAAATCCAGGGGGCGCTTCGCCCCAGCATTTT
TRBJ2-7	TRBV20-1	.	few	CSARAPYEQYF	TGCAGTGCTCGAGCCCCATACGAGCAGTACTTC
TRBJ2-7	TRBV15	.	.	CATRKEESYEQYF	TGTGCCACCAGGAAGGAGGAGTCCTACGAGCAGTACTTC
TRBJ2-7	TRBV15	TRBD1	.	CATSRGQAGYEQYF	TGTGCCACCAGCAGGGGACAGGCGGGCTACGAGCAGTACTTC
TRBJ2-1	TRBV7-9	.	.	CASSLVPSEYNEQFF	TGTGCCAGCAGCTTAGTGCCTAGCGAGTACAATGAGCAGTTCTTC
TRBJ1-2	TRBV15	TRBD1	.	CATSRALRKQGIYYGYTF	TGTGCCACCAGCAGAGCATTACGGAAACAGGGGATCTACTATGGCTACACCTTC
TRBJ1-5	TRBV5-6	.	few	CASSVGQFNQPQHF	TGTGCCAGCAGCGTAGGACAGTTCAATCAGCCCCAGCATTTT
TRBJ2-1	TRBV5-1	TRBD2	.	CASSSLGGRARNEQFF	TGCGCCAGCAGCTCTCTGGGGGGGAGGGCACGGAATGAGCAGTTCTTC
TRBJ2-2	TRBV7-9	.	.	CASVLDSRVRELFF	TGTGCCAGCGTTTTAGACAGCCGCGTGCGGGAGCTGTTTTTT
TRBJ2-1	TRBV27	TRBD2	.	CASSSGTSVYNEQFF	TGTGCCAGCAGTTCCGGGACTAGCGTTTACAATGAGCAGTTCTTC
TRBJ1-1	TRBV2	.	.	CASSVGSFPMNTEAFF	TGTGCCAGCAGTGTAGGGAGTTTCCCGATGAACACTGAAGCTTTCTTT
TRBJ1-1	TRBV5-1	.	.	CASSLATVTNTEAFF	TGCGCCAGCAGCTTGGCGACAGTGACGAACACTGAAGCTTTCTTT
TRBJ2-6	TRBV7-8	.	.	CASSHPLTGTGANVLTF	TGTGCCAGCAGCCACCCACTTACAGGCACCGGGGCCAACGTCCTGACTTTC
TRBJ2-7	TRBV7-9	.	.	CASSRSSGWGGSYEQYF	TGTGCCAGCAGCCGAAGCTCAGGGTGGGGAGGCTCCTACGAGCAGTACTTC
TRBJ1-5	TRBV28	TRBD1	.	CASRETGVYQPQHF	TGTGCCAGCAGAGAGACAGGGGTTTATCAGCCCCAGCATTTT
TRBJ1-1	TRBV4-1	.	.	CASSQGTVSTEAFF	TGCGCCAGCAGCCAAGGGACAGTAAGCACTGAAGCTTTCTTT
TRBJ2-1	TRBV5-8	TRBD2	.	CASSWGTRSNEQFF	TGTGCCAGCAGCTGGGGGACTAGATCCAATGAGCAGTTCTTC
TRBJ2-7	TRBV2	TRBD1	once	CATRGQGHLSHYEQYF	TGTGCCACCAGGGGACAGGGGCATCTTTCCCACTACGAGCAGTACTTC
TRBJ1-4	TRBV11-2	.	.	CASSLDRGSGEKLFF	TGTGCCAGCAGCTTAGATCGGGGTTCAGGAGAAAAACTGTTTTTT
TRBJ2-3	TRBV4-1	TRBD1	.	CASSPTDRDRSTDTQYF	TGCGCCAGCAGCCCTACGGATCGGGACAGGAGCACAGATACGCAGTATTTT
TRBJ1-5	TRBV10-3	.	.	CAISDGQFSNQPQHF	TGTGCCATCAGTGATGGACAGTTTAGCAATCAGCCCCAGCATTTT
TRBJ1-5	TRBV30	.	.	CAWSGGPLWPQHF	TGTGCCTGGAGCGGAGGGCCCCTTTGGCCCCAGCATTTT
TRBJ2-7	TRBV5-4	.	.	CASSLAVSSYEQYF	TGTGCCAGCAGCTTGGCCGTCAGCTCCTACGAGCAGTACTTC
TRBJ2-1	TRBV27	.	once	CASSLRGNEQFF	TGTGCCAGCAGTCTCAGGGGCAATGAGCAGTTCTTC
TRBJ1-5	TRBV6-6	.	few	CASSAPGYNQPQHF	TGTGCCAGCAGCGCTCCGGGGTACAATCAGCCCCAGCATTTT
TRBJ1-2	TRBV4-2	TRBD1	.	CASSPQGGAMVNYGYTF	TGTGCCAGCAGCCCACAGGGGGGCGCAATGGTCAACTATGGCTACACCTTC
TRBJ2-3	TRBV15	TRBD2	.	CATSRGTSGNTDTQYF	TGTGCCACCAGCAGGGGGACTAGCGGAAACACAGATACGCAGTATTTT
TRBJ1-1	TRBV15	.	.	CATRGARTAFGTEAFF	TGTGCCACCAGAGGAGCGCGGACAGCATTCGGCACTGAAGCTTTCTTT
TRBJ2-5	TRBV11-1	TRBD2	.	CASSFSSGGIQETQYF	TGTGCCAGCAGCTTCTCGAGCGGGGGGATCCAAGAGACCCAGTACTTC
TRBJ2-3	TRBV13	TRBD2	.	CASSLGGRGGTDTQYF	TGTGCCAGCAGCTTAGGAGGACGGGGGGGCACAGATACGCAGTATTTT
TRBJ1-2	TRBV10-3	TRBD1	.	CAISPGQVGGYTF	TGTGCCATCAGTCCCGGACAGGTCGGCGGCTACACCTTC
TRBJ2-1	TRBV7-2	.	.	CASSLGLPPGNEQFF	TGTGCCAGCAGCCTGGGACTGCCGCCAGGCAATGAGCAGTTCTTC
TRBJ2-5	TRBV6-1	TRBD1	.	CASRQGQGETQYF	TGTGCCAGCAGACAAGGACAGGGGGAGACCCAGTACTTC
TRBJ1-1	TRBV12-2	.	.	CASRPATGRNTEAFF	TGTGCAAGTCGCCCCGCGACAGGGCGGAACACTGAAGCTTTCTTT
TRBJ1-1	TRBV10-2	TRBD1	once	CASRITGGYGATEAFF	TGCGCCAGCAGGATTACAGGGGGCTACGGGGCCACTGAAGCTTTCTTT
TRBJ2-1	TRBV27	.	.	CASSFREKAASGNEQFF	TGTGCCAGCAGTTTTAGGGAAAAGGCTGCCTCGGGAAATGAGCAGTTCTTC
TRBJ1-5	TRBV5-6	.	.	CASSSGGGRQPQHF	TGTGCCAGCAGCTCGGGGGGAGGGCGACAGCCCCAGCATTTT
TRBJ2-6	TRBV6-1	.	.	CASSAAVSGANVLTF	TGTGCCAGCAGTGCTGCGGTATCTGGGGCCAACGTCCTGACTTTC
TRBJ2-3	TRBV5-1	.	.	CASSWRSETSTDTQYF	TGCGCCAGCAGCTGGCGAAGCGAAACTAGCACAGATACGCAGTATTTT
TRBJ1-1	TRBV5-1	.	few	CASSVLMNTEAFF	TGCGCCAGCAGCGTACTGATGAACACTGAAGCTTTCTTT
TRBJ2-7	TRBV6-5	.	.	CASRGGYEQYF	TGTGCCAGCCGAGGGGGCTACGAGCAGTACTTC
TRBJ1-1	TRBV6-5	.	.	CASSYREHTEAFF	TGTGCCAGCAGTTACAGGGAGCACACTGAAGCTTTCTTT